This TCR beta chain originates from a study of cytotoxic CD8 clonotypes in ibrutinib-treated CLL. Across the study: Response samples were taken after a median of roughly 11 months on treatment, range 6 to 36. Study-wide findings and caveats: Clonality rose at ibrutinib response and fell back toward baseline at progression.

This clone was counted between two and nine times. Antigen unknown. TCRdb keeps only in-frame clones here, not all; method: immunoSEQ multiplex PCR. The sample lists 58,000 or so clones, approximately 62% occurring once. This CDR3 comprises 13 residues. The V end was cut by 5 bases, the J end by 1 base, with 8 bases between. Germline CDR1 reads LNHDA; CDR2 reads SQIVND (reference sequence). This chain joins TRBV19 and TRBJ1-1; D gene ambiguous. The receptor was isolated from a human donor with chronic lymphocytic leukemia. Sequences were derived from PBMCs, sampled after 12 months of ibrutinib treatment. The CDR3 nucleotides read TGTGCCAGTAGTGCGGAGAGGAACACTGAAGCTTTCTTT. Its translation is CASSAERNTEAFF.